This TCR beta chain derives from a study of T cells in Graves' hyperthyroidism and ophthalmopathy. Whole-study findings and limits: Ophthalmopathy prediction by the model preceded onset by a median approximately 6.9 months. Separating ophthalmopathy from stable hyperthyroidism was achieved by a 13 V-J model.

The V gene end was trimmed by 9 bases and the J gene end by 11 bases; junction bases not matched to a gene: 20. The CDR3 covers 15 residues. The V gene's germline CDR1 is MNHEY and CDR2 SMNVEV (reference sequence). Amplification yielded TCR beta CDR3 regions, with RNA transcripts as the source. The study used the HTBI primer set for a first-round RT-PCR of the TCR CDR3. TCRdb ran MiXCR on the multiplex PCR reads and lists one entry per CDR3 protein. The table shows roughly 110,000 distinct CDR3 sequences, with about 17% occurring only once. This clonotype was detected many times. Antigen unknown. Graves' hyperthyroidism was deemed stable absent ophthalmopathy progression within 18 months. The authors obtained PBMCs from 7.5 to 10 ml of fresh peripheral blood.

J is TRBJ2-5 and V is TRBV27, with TRBD1 identical over 8 bases. The clonotype originates from a woman in her 50s with Graves' hyperthyroidism. Sequencing was done on a sample of blood. The CDR3 region is CARARHTGTGNSQYF. DNA for the CDR3: TGTGCCAGGGCCCGACACACCGGGACAGGCAATTCTCAGTACTTC.